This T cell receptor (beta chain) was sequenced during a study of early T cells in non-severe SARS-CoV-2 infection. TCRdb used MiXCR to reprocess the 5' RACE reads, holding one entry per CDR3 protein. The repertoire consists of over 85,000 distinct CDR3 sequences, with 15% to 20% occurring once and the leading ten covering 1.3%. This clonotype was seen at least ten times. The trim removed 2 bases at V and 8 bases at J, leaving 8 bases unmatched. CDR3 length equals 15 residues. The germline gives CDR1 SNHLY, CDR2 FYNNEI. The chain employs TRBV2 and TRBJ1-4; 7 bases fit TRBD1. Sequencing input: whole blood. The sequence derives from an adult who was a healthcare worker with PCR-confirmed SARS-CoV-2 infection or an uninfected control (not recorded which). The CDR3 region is CASSETGTVGEKLFF. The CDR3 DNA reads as TGTGCCAGCAGTGAAACCGGGACAGTCGGCGAAAAACTGTTTTTT. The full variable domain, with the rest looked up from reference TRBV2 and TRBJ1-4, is EPEVTQTPSHQVTQMGQEVILRCVPISNHLYFYWYRQILGQKVEFLVSFYNNEISEKSEIFDDQFSVERPDGSNFTLKIRSTKLEDSAMYFCASSETGTVGEKLFFGSGTQLSVL.